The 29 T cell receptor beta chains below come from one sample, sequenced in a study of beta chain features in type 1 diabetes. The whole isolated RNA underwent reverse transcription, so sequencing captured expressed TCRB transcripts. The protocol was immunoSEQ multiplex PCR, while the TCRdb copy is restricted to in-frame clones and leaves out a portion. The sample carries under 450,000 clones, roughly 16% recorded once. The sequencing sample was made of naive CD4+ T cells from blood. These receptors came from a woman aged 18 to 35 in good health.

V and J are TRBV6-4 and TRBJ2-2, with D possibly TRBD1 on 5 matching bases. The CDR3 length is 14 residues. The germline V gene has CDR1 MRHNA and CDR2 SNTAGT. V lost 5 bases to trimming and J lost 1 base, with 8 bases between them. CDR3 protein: CASSLDRNTGELFF. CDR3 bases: TGTGCCAGCAGTCTAGACAGGAACACCGGGGAGCTGTTTTTT.

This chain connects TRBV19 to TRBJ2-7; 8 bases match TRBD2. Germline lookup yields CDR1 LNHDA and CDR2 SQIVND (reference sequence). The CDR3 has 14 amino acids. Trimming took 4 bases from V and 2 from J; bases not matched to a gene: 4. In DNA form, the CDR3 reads TGTGCCAGTAGTACAGCAGCGGGAGCCTACGAGCAGTACTTC. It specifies CASSTAAGAYEQYF.

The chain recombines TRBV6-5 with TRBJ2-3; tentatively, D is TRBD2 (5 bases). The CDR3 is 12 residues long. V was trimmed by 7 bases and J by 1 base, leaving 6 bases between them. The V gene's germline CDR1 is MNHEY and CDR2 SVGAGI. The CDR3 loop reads CASIGGTDTQYF. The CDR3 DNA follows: TGTGCCAGCATCGGGGGCACAGATACGCAGTATTTT.

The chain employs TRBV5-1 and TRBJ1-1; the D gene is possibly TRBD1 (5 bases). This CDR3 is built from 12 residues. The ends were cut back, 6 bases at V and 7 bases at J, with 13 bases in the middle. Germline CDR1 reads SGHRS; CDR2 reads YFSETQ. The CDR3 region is CASKGPIDEAFF. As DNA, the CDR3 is TGCGCCAGCAAGGGGCCTATTGATGAAGCTTTCTTT.

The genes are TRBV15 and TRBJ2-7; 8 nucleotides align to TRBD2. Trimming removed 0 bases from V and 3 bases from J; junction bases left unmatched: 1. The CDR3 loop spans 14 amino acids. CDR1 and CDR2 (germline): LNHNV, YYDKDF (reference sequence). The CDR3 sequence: CATSREGTSYEQYF. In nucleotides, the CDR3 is TGTGCCACCAGCAGAGAAGGGACTAGCTACGAGCAGTACTTC.

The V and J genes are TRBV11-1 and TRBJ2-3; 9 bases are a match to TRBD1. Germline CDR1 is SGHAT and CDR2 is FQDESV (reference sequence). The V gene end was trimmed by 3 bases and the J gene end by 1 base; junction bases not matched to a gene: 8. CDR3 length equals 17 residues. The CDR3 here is CASSFSGDRARTDTQYF. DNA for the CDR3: TGTGCCAGCAGCTTCTCAGGGGACAGGGCCCGCACAGATACGCAGTATTTT. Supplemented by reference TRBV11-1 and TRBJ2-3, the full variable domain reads EAEVAQSPRYKITEKSQAVAFWCDPISGHATLYWYRQILGQGPELLVQFQDESVVDDSQLPKDRFSAERLKGVDSTLKIQPAELGDSAMYLCASSFSGDRARTDTQYFGPGTRLTVL.

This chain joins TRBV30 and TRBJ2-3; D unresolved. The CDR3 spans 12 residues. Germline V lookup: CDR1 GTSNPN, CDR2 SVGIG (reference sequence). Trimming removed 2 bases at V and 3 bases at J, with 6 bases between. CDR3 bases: TGTGCCTGGAGTCCCTTGACAGATACGCAGTATTTT. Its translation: CAWSPLTDTQYF.

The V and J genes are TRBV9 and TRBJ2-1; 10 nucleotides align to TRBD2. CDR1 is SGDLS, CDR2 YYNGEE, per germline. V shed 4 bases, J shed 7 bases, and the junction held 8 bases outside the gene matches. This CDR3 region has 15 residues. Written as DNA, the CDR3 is TGTGCCAGCAGCATCCCGGGACTAGCGCCTAATGAGCAGTTCTTC. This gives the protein CASSIPGLAPNEQFF.

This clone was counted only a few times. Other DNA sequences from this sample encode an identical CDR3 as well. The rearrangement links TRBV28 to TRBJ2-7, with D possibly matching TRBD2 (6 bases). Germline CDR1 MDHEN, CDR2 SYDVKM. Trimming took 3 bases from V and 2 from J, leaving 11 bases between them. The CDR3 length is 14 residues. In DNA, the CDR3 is TGTGCCAGCAGTTTGGGAGGCAGAACCTACGAGCAGTACTTC. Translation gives CASSLGGRTYEQYF.

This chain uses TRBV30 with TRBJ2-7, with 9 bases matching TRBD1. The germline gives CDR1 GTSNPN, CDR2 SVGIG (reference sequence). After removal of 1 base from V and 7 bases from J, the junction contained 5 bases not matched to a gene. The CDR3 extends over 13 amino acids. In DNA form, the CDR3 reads TGTGCCTGGAGTGGGACAGGGGTAGGGGAGCAGTACTTC. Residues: CAWSGTGVGEQYF. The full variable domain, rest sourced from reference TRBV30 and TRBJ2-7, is SQTIHQWPATLVQPVGSPLSLECTVEGTSNPNLYWYRQAAGRGLQLLFYSVGIGQISSEVPQNLSASRPQDRQFILSSKKLLLSDSGFYLCAWSGTGVGEQYFGPGTRLTVT.

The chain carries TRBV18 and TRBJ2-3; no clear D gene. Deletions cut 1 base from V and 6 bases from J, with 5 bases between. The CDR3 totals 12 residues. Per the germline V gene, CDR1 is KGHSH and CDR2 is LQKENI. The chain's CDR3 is CASSPQRDTQYF. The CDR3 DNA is TGTGCCAGCTCACCACAGAGGGATACGCAGTATTTT.

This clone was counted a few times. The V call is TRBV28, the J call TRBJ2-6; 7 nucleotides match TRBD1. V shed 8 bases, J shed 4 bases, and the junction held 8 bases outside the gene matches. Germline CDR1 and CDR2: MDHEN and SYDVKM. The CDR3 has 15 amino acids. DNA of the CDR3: TGTGCCAGCGCCAACAGGGGTCGCGGGGCCAACGTCCTGACTTTC. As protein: CASANRGRGANVLTF.

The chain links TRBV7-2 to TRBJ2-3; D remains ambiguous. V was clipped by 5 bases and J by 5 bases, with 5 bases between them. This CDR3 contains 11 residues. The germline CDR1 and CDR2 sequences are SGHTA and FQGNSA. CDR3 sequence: CASSDRDTQYF. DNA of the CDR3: TGTGCCAGCAGCGATAGAGATACGCAGTATTTT.

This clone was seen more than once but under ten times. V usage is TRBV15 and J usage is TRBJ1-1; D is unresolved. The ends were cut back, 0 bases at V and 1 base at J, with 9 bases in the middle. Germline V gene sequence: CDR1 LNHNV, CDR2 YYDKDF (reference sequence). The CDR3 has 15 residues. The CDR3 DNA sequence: TGTGCCACCAGCAGAGATCGCGGTAGGAACACTGAAGCTTTCTTT. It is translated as CATSRDRGRNTEAFF.

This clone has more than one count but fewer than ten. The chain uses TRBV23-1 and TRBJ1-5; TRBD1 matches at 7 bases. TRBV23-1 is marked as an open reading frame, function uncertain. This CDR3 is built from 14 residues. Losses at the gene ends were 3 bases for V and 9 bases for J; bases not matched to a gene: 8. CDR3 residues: CASSQPGGCAPQHF. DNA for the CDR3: TGCGCCAGCAGTCAGCCAGGGGGTTGCGCGCCCCAGCATTTT.

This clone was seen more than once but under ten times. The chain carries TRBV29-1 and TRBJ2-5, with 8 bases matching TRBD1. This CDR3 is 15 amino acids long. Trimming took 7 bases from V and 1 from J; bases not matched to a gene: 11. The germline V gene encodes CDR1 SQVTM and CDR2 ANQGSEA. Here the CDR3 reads CSGKTGAGSQETQYF. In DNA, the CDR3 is TGCAGCGGAAAGACAGGGGCGGGGTCCCAAGAGACCCAGTACTTC.

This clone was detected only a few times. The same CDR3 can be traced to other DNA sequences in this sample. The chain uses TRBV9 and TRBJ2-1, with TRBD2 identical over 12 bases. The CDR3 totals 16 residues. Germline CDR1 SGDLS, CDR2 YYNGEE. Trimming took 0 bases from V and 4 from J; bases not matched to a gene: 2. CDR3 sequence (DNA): TGTGCCAGCAGCGTAGGGCTAGCGGGAGGGTACAATGAGCAGTTCTTC. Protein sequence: CASSVGLAGGYNEQFF. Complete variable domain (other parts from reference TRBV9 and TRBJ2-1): DSGVTQTPKHLITATGQRVTLRCSPRSGDLSVYWYQQSLDQGLQFLIQYYNGEERAKGNILERFSAQQFPDLHSELNLSSLELGDSALYFCASSVGLAGGYNEQFFGPGTRLTVL.

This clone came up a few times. The CDR3 DNA sequence: TGTGCCAGTACCTCCGACAGGTTCTCCTACGAGCAGTACTTC. It yields the protein CASTSDRFSYEQYF. The genes are TRBV28 and TRBJ2-7; D is perhaps TRBD1 (6 bases). The CDR3 runs to 14 residues. Trimming took off 9 bases at V and 0 bases at J, with 15 bases between the two ends. Per the germline V gene, CDR1 is MDHEN and CDR2 is SYDVKM.

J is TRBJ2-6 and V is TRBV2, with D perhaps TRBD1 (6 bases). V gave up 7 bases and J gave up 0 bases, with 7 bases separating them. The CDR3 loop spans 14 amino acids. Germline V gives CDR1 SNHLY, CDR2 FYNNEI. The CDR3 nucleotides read TGTGCCAGCATAGGGGGCTCTGGGGCCAACGTCCTGACTTTC. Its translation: CASIGGSGANVLTF.

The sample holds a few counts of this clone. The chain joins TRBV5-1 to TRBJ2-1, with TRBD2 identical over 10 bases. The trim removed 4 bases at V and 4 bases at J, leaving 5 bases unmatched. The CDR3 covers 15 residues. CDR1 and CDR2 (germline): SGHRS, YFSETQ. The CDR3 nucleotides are TGCGCCAGCAGCATAACTAGCGGGACTTACAATGAGCAGTTCTTC. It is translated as CASSITSGTYNEQFF.

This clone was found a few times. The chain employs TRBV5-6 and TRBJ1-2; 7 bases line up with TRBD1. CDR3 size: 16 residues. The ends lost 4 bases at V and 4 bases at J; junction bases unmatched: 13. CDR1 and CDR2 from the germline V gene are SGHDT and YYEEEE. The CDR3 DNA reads TGTGCCAGCAGCCCCGGGACAGCCGGTACTATCTATGGCTACACCTTC. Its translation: CASSPGTAGTIYGYTF.

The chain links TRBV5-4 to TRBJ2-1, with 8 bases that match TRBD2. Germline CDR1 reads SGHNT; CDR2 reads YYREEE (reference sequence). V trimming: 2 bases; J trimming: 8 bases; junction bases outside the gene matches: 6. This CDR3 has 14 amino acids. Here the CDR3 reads CASSFGTSYYEQFF. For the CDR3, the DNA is TGTGCCAGCAGCTTCGGGACTAGTTACTATGAGCAGTTCTTC.

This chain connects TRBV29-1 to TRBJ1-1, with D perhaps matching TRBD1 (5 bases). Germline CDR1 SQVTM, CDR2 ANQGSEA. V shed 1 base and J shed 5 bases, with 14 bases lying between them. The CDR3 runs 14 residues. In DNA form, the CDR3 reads TGCAGCGTTGAAGCTAAGACAGTAGGGACTGAAGCTTTCTTT. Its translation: CSVEAKTVGTEAFF.

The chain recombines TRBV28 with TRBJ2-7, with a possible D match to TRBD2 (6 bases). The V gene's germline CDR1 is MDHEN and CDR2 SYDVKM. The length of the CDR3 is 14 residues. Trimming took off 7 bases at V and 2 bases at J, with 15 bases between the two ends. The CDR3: CASTSLGGTYEQYF. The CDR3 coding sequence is TGTGCCAGCACTAGTCTAGGCGGGACCTACGAGCAGTACTTC. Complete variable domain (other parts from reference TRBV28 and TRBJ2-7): DVKVTQSSRYLVKRTGEKVFLECVQDMDHENMFWYRQDPGLGLRLIYFSYDVKMKEKGDIPEGYSVSREKKERFSLILESASTNQTSMYLCASTSLGGTYEQYFGPGTRLTVT.

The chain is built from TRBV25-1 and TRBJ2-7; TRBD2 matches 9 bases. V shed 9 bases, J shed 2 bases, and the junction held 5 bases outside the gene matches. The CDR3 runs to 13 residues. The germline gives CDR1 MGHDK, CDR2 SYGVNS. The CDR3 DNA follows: TGTGCCAGTAGCGGGAGCCTGGCCTACGAGCAGTACTTC. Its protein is CASSGSLAYEQYF.

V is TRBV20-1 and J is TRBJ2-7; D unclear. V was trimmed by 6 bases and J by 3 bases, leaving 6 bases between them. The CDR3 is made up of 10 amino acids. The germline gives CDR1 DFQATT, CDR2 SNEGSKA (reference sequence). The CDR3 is CSAYSYEQYF. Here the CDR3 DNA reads TGCAGTGCGTACAGCTACGAGCAGTACTTC.

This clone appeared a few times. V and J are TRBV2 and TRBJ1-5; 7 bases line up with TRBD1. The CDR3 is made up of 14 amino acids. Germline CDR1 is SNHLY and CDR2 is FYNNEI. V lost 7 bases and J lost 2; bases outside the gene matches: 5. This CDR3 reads CASTEGQGNQPQHF. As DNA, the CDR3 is TGTGCCAGCACCGAAGGACAGGGCAATCAGCCCCAGCATTTT.

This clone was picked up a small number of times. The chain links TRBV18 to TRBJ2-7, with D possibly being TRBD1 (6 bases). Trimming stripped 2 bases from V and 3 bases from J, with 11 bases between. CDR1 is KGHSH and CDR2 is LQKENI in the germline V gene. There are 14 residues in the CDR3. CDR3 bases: TGTGCCAGCTCACCAGTGGAGACAGGCTACGAGCAGTACTTC. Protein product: CASSPVETGYEQYF.

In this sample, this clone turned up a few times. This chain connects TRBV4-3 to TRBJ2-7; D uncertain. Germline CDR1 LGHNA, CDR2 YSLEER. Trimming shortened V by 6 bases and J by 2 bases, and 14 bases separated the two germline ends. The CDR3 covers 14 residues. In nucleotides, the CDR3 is TGCGCCAGCAGTCTAACCGGGTCTGCCTACGAGCAGTACTTC. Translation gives CASSLTGSAYEQYF.